The clone carrying this TCR beta chain came up many times. No antigen is known for it. The data were taken from a study of regulatory T cells in long-lasting Graves disease. Sequencing libraries for TCR beta were prepared with iRepertoire HTBI primers and Arm-PCR of CDR3 regions. MiXCR was run by TCRdb on the multiplex PCR reads, yielding one entry per CDR3 protein. The table records about 430,000 distinct CDR3 sequences, 14% to 15% of them present only once. Study conclusions and caveats: Limited samples may have lowered accuracy. Favoring TRBV28, TRBJ1-2 and TRBJ2-5 was a feature seen in persistent disease.

The CDR3 sequence is 17 residues long. The germline gives CDR1 MDHEN, CDR2 SYDVKM. The J segment lost 1 base and the V segment lost 3 bases, leaving 11 bases of the junction unmatched. Indicated time point: newly diagnosed GD, antithyroid drugs for less than 3 months. PBMC RNA served as the TCR library source. The sample was also reused in another study, on T cells in Graves' hyperthyroidism and ophthalmopathy. That paper states: The primer set for the first-round RT-PCR of the TCR CDR3 was HTBI.

V usage is TRBV28 and J usage is TRBJ1-1; 7 bases are shared with TRBD1. The receptor was isolated from a woman aged 40 to 50 with Graves disease. The source material was peripheral blood mononuclear cells (PBMCs), sampled at new diagnosis, from a patient treated with antithyroid drugs. The chain's CDR3 is CASSLRITGAKNTEAFF. The DNA of the CDR3 is TGTGCCAGCAGTTTGAGGATTACAGGGGCAAAGAACACTGAAGCTTTCTTT.